A selection of T cell receptor beta chains follows, all from one sample in a study of blood T cell repertoires in COVID-19. Measured with immunoSEQ multiplex PCR; TCRdb has only the in-frame clones, and not every one. The sample lists 100,000 or so clones; 86% were seen once. The specimen was PBMCs or T cells enriched from blood (not recorded which). The source is a woman aged 50 to 65 who had recovered from COVID-19. Each CDR3 is given with its conserved first and last residue. The order of the fields is V gene, CDR3 protein.

v_gene: TRBV30
CDR3aa: CACGQKNTEAFF

v_gene: TRBV19
CDR3aa: CASTTTGGMVQPQHF

v_gene: TRBV5-1
CDR3aa: CASSSTGTLSGNTIYF

v_gene: TRBV4-2
CDR3aa: CASSQVILAGGSYNEQFF

v_gene: TRBV5-1
CDR3aa: CASSLKAGGGTEAFF

v_gene: TRBV19
CDR3aa: CASSPRQGNQPQHF

v_gene: TRBV5-1
CDR3aa: CASGPQGKYGYTF

v_gene: TRBV18
CDR3aa: CASSPQGGAGTQYF

v_gene: TRBV24-1
CDR3aa: CATSDPGQGDTGELFF

v_gene: TRBV5-1
CDR3aa: CASSSSGTGKEDYGYTF

v_gene: TRBV28
CDR3aa: CASSTDRGRTEAFF

v_gene: TRBV6-5
CDR3aa: CASSYGRGLAYEQYF

v_gene: TRBV9
CDR3aa: CASSAAGVDTQYF

v_gene: TRBV15
CDR3aa: CATSRPELINSPLHF

v_gene: TRBV7-8
CDR3aa: CASSLGGLAGGRTYEQYF

v_gene: TRBV27
CDR3aa: CASSLEAGQGNSPLHF

v_gene: TRBV20-1
CDR3aa: CSASPPTSGGELRRYF

v_gene: TRBV18
CDR3aa: CASSVTGGGNQPQHF

v_gene: TRBV6-5
CDR3aa: CASSYATPTTSGEQYF

v_gene: TRBV2
CDR3aa: CASKAGLHYEQYF

v_gene: TRBV5-4
CDR3aa: CASSPGAVGRNEQFF

v_gene: TRBV6-5
CDR3aa: CASIGGGSLEQYF

v_gene: TRBV3-1/TRBV3-2
CDR3aa: CASRPPGAGGNTIYF

v_gene: TRBV19
CDR3aa: CASSTTGVGQPQHF

v_gene: TRBV12-2
CDR3aa: CASRLSVVNEQFF

v_gene: TRBV7-3
CDR3aa: CASSVTGLGEQYF

v_gene: TRBV4-1
CDR3aa: CASSRDSGWAQHF

v_gene: TRBV11-2
CDR3aa: CASTVTGGVNEQFF

v_gene: TRBV6-5
CDR3aa: CASSKAGGTNTEAFF

v_gene: TRBV6-5
CDR3aa: CASRRLAGYEQYF

v_gene: TRBV5-4
CDR3aa: CASSLSPTSNSPLHF

v_gene: TRBV6-5
CDR3aa: CASSPYGGSRAFF

v_gene: TRBV19
CDR3aa: CASSSTIPGPVTEAFF

v_gene: TRBV20-1
CDR3aa: CSASIPSGSYEQYF

v_gene: TRBV7-3
CDR3aa: CASSLRDVGTRRASGANVLTF

v_gene: TRBV4-1
CDR3aa: CASSPSPVMNTEAFF

v_gene: TRBV19
CDR3aa: CASSRDTGSEAFF

v_gene: TRBV9
CDR3aa: CASSVAGTGVGKLFF

v_gene: TRBV5-8
CDR3aa: CASSLGVAGRYNEQFF

v_gene: TRBV2
CDR3aa: CASSEGGTGTGHGYTF

v_gene: TRBV11-3
CDR3aa: CASSLNTGSTGELFF